A single sample is the source of the 28 T cell receptor beta chains below, sequenced in a study of cytotoxic CD8 clonotypes in ibrutinib-treated CLL (dated by TCRdb to the early 2020s). Reading the label with the study, this specimen's time point is: approximately 25 months on ibrutinib. Library preparation employed the immunoSEQ multiplex PCR assay. In its TCRdb copy, this immuneACCESS table keeps in-frame sequences only and misses some clones. Where compared with another copy, unresolved V genes explain less than half of these, and the others have no known cause. A total of about 26,000 clones appear in this sample, about 82% of them only once. Approximately 8.1% of the sample is taken by the ten largest. Sequences were derived from PBMCs, sampled after 24 months of ibrutinib treatment. Source of these receptors: a human donor with chronic lymphocytic leukemia.

There are a few counts of this clone. The CDR3 sequence is CASSLESTLTGELFF. CDR3 DNA: TGCGCCAGCAGCTTGGAATCGACTCTCACCGGGGAGCTGTTTTTT. The V gene is TRBV5-1, the J gene TRBJ2-2; the D is unclear. There are 15 residues in the CDR3. The germline V gene encodes CDR1 SGHRS and CDR2 YFSETQ. Deletions cut 0 bases from V and 4 bases from J, with 10 bases between.

The chain links TRBV2 to TRBJ1-6, with TRBD1 as a possible D gene (5 bases). The CDR3 runs to 15 residues. The V and J ends lost 7 bases and 0 bases respectively, with 10 bases between them. The germline V gene encodes CDR1 SNHLY and CDR2 FYNNEI. The CDR3 spells CASKRQSSYNSPLHF. The CDR3 DNA reads as TGTGCCAGCAAGAGACAGAGCTCCTATAATTCACCCCTCCACTTT.

The chain is built from TRBV4-1 and TRBJ2-2; 10 bases align to TRBD1. Germline-derived CDR1 and CDR2 are MGHRA and YSYEKL. CDR3 length equals 17 residues. V lost 0 bases to trimming and J lost 7 bases; unmatched junction nucleotides: 8. The CDR3 region is CASSQDHGTGAGGELFF. Written as DNA, the CDR3 is TGCGCCAGCAGCCAAGACCATGGGACAGGGGCGGGCGGGGAGCTGTTTTTT.

The chain couples TRBV2 to TRBJ1-2; no definite D call. Germline V gives CDR1 SNHLY, CDR2 FYNNEI. V gave up 8 bases and J gave up 6 bases, with 13 bases separating them. The CDR3 extends over 12 amino acids. The CDR3 is CASVGVSNGYTF. The DNA of the CDR3 is TGTGCCAGCGTCGGGGTTTCGAATGGCTACACCTTC.

The V and J genes are TRBV30 and TRBJ2-7; D may be TRBD2 (6 bases). Trimming shortened V by 0 bases and J by 1 base, and 7 bases separated the two germline ends. CDR3 length: 13 residues. CDR1 and CDR2 from the germline V gene are GTSNPN and SVGIG (reference sequence). CDR3 sequence: CAWSVEGSYEQYF. CDR3 bases: TGTGCCTGGAGTGTGGAGGGATCCTACGAGCAGTACTTC.

J is TRBJ2-3 and V is TRBV19; no definite D call. CDR3 length: 14 residues. Germline CDR1 is LNHDA and CDR2 is SQIVND (reference sequence). V was shortened by 4 bases and J by 0 bases, with 8 bases between the two germline ends. CDR3 in amino acids: CASSTSLSTDTQYF. The DNA for the CDR3 is TGTGCCAGTAGTACCTCTCTGAGCACAGATACGCAGTATTTT.

This chain joins TRBV7-4 and TRBJ1-6; no reliable D call. Germline loops: CDR1 SGHVT, CDR2 SQSDAQ. Trimming removed 1 base from V and 7 bases from J, with 5 bases in between. The CDR3 loop spans 13 amino acids. The chain's CDR3 is CASSLVSNSPLHF. In DNA form, the CDR3 reads TGTGCCAGCAGCTTAGTATCGAATTCACCCCTCCACTTT. The full variable domain, with the rest looked up from reference TRBV7-4 and TRBJ1-6, is GAGVSQSPRYKVAKRGRDVALRCDSISGHVTLYWYRQTLGQGSEVLTYSQSDAQRDKSGRPSGRFSAERPERSVSTLKIQRTEQGDSAVYLCASSLVSNSPLHFGNGTRLTVT.

V usage is TRBV19 and J usage is TRBJ2-7; D unresolved. Germline V gene data show CDR1 as LNHDA and CDR2 as SQIVND (reference sequence). The CDR3 runs 13 residues. V lost 3 bases, J lost 3 bases, and 9 bases lay in between. CDR3 sequence reads: CASSMVNGYEQYF. The DNA of the CDR3 is TGTGCCAGTAGTATGGTCAATGGCTACGAGCAGTACTTC. Together with reference TRBV19 and TRBJ2-7, the CDR3 gives the full variable domain: DGGITQSPKYLFRKEGQNVTLSCEQNLNHDAMYWYRQDPGQGLRLIYYSQIVNDFQKGDIAEGYSVSREKKESFPLTVTSAQKNPTAFYLCASSMVNGYEQYFGPGTRLTVT.

This chain connects TRBV5-8 to TRBJ1-1; D not certain. Germline values: CDR1 SGHTS, CDR2 YDEGEE. V lost 3 bases and J lost 0, with 9 bases in between. This CDR3 comprises 14 residues. DNA of the CDR3: TGTGCCAGCAGCTCCGACGGATTGAACACTGAAGCTTTCTTT. Its protein product is CASSSDGLNTEAFF.

This rearrangement joins TRBV11-2 to TRBJ2-3; 11 positions match TRBD2. The CDR3 is 16 residues long. Unmatched junction bases numbered 5, after V lost 1 base and J lost 5 bases. Germline loops: CDR1 SGHAT, CDR2 FQNNGV. CDR3 coding DNA: TGTGCCAGCAGCTTAGCTGTAGCGGGGGGGGGAGATACGCAGTATTTT. As protein: CASSLAVAGGGDTQYF. The entire variable domain, with the rest obtained from reference TRBV11-2 and TRBJ2-3, is as follows: EAGVAQSPRYKIIEKRQSVAFWCNPISGHATLYWYQQILGQGPKLLIQFQNNGVVDDSQLPKDRFSAERLKGVDSTLKIQPAKLEDSAVYLCASSLAVAGGGDTQYFGPGTRLTVL.

The rearrangement links TRBV9 to TRBJ1-5; D not certain. Germline CDR1 and CDR2: SGDLS and YYNGEE. V dropped 3 bases and J dropped 5 bases, with 3 bases sitting between them. This CDR3 spans 11 amino acids. DNA of the CDR3: TGTGCCAGCAGCGCGGATCAGCCCCAGCATTTT. Its protein is CASSADQPQHF.

The rearrangement uses TRBV5-4 and TRBJ1-4; 7 bases fit TRBD1. V gave up 3 bases and J gave up 3 bases; unmatched junction bases: 5. The CDR3 consists of 15 residues. Germline V gene sequence: CDR1 SGHNT, CDR2 YYREEE (reference sequence). Here the CDR3 DNA reads TGTGCCAGCAGCTATCCGGGACAGTCTAATGAAAAACTGTTTTTT. Translation gives CASSYPGQSNEKLFF.

The J gene is TRBJ2-1, the V gene TRBV29-1; 16 bases are shared with TRBD2. The CDR3 is made up of 15 amino acids. The J segment lost 6 bases and the V segment lost 7 bases, leaving 6 bases of the junction unmatched. Per germline, CDR1 SQVTM and CDR2 ANQGSEA. The CDR3 region has the DNA TGCAGCGCCGGGACTAGCGGGGGGGTATTCAATGAGCAGTTCTTC. Translated, it gives CSAGTSGGVFNEQFF.

The J gene is TRBJ2-5, the V gene TRBV6-1, with 14 bases matching TRBD2. The CDR3 is made up of 17 amino acids. The trim removed 4 bases at V and 4 bases at J, leaving 8 bases unmatched. Germline CDR1 MNHNS, CDR2 SASEGT. The CDR3 DNA follows: TGTGCCAGCAGTGTAGGACTAGCGGGGGGCCAGGGAGAGACCCAGTACTTC. Protein sequence: CASSVGLAGGQGETQYF.

The rearrangement uses TRBV5-1 and TRBJ1-2; 7 bases match TRBD1. Germline-derived CDR1 and CDR2 are SGHRS and YFSETQ. With V trimmed by 0 bases and J by 4 bases, 3 bases remained unmatched. This CDR3 is 14 amino acids long. The CDR3 spells CASSLGGTVYGYTF. CDR3 bases: TGCGCCAGCAGCTTGGGGGGGACAGTCTATGGCTACACCTTC.

The V gene is TRBV9, the J gene TRBJ1-4; D is undetermined. The V gene's germline CDR1 is SGDLS and CDR2 YYNGEE. This CDR3 contains 15 residues. Trimming left V 0 bases short and J 3 bases short, with 9 bases between. CDR3 DNA sequence: TGTGCCAGCAGCGTAGGGCCGGGCGCTAATGAAAAACTGTTTTTT. The encoded protein is CASSVGPGANEKLFF. Using reference TRBV9 and TRBJ1-4 for the parts outside the CDR3, the full variable domain is DSGVTQTPKHLITATGQRVTLRCSPRSGDLSVYWYQQSLDQGLQFLIQYYNGEERAKGNILERFSAQQFPDLHSELNLSSLELGDSALYFCASSVGPGANEKLFFGSGTQLSVL.

This chain joins TRBV9 and TRBJ2-3; TRBD1 aligns across 9 bases. Unmatched junction bases numbered 3, after V lost 1 base and J lost 12 bases. The CDR3 runs to 12 residues. Germline CDR1 is SGDLS and CDR2 is YYNGEE. The CDR3 loop reads CASSVQTGGQYF. The CDR3 DNA reads as TGTGCCAGCAGCGTACAGACAGGGGGTCAGTATTTT.

This chain uses TRBV6-1 with TRBJ1-5; D not certain. Trimming took 5 bases from V and 3 from J, leaving 8 bases between them. CDR1 MNHNS and CDR2 SASEGT come from the germline V gene. The CDR3 spans 13 residues. In DNA form, the CDR3 reads TGTGCCAGCAGTCCCCGGAACAATCAGCCCCAGCATTTT. Amino acid sequence: CASSPRNNQPQHF.

The V and J genes are TRBV21-1 and TRBJ1-6. TRBV21-1 is labeled a pseudogene. The CDR3 has 19 residues. In nucleotides, the CDR3 is TGTGCCAGCAGCAAAATTTGCCGAGAGTTTTTTGGGGGATGGACACCCCTCCACTTT. It codes for CASSKICREFFGGWTPLHF.

V gene TRBV5-5 combines with J gene TRBJ2-5, with D possibly TRBD1 on 5 matching bases. Germline V gene sequence: CDR1 SGHKS, CDR2 YYEKEE (reference sequence). V was clipped by 7 bases and J by 1 base, with 5 bases between them. This CDR3 region has 11 residues. The CDR3 nucleotides read TGTGCCAGCGACAGCCAAGAGACCCAGTACTTC. It encodes CASDSQETQYF. The full variable domain, its missing parts supplied by reference TRBV5-5 and TRBJ2-5, is DAGVTQSPTHLIKTRGQQVTLRCSPISGHKSVSWYQQVLGQGPQFIFQYYEKEERGRGNFPDRFSARQFPNYSSELNVNALLLGDSALYLCASDSQETQYFGPGTRLLVL.

V is TRBV30 and J is TRBJ1-1; TRBD1 is a possible D gene (6 bases). Germline CDR1 reads GTSNPN; CDR2 reads SVGIG (reference sequence). Trimming took 1 base from V and 9 from J, leaving 15 bases between them. The length of the CDR3 is 13 residues. This CDR3 reads CAWSGGTRGKAFF. CDR3 nucleotides: TGTGCCTGGAGTGGTGGTACCAGGGGTAAAGCTTTCTTT.

The J gene is TRBJ2-7, the V gene TRBV5-1, with D uncertain. CDR3 size: 14 residues. Per the germline V gene, CDR1 is SGHRS and CDR2 is YFSETQ. Trimming took 4 bases from V and 2 from J, leaving 13 bases between them. The CDR3 DNA sequence: TGCGCCAGCAGCCCCGGGCCAACGGCCTACGAGCAGTACTTC. Its protein is CASSPGPTAYEQYF.

The chain joins TRBV28 to TRBJ1-3; D call uncertain. V lost 7 bases, J lost 2 bases, and 12 bases lay in between. CDR3 length equals 14 residues. Germline V gene lookup returns CDR1 MDHEN and CDR2 SYDVKM. CDR3 region: CASIYSSAGNTIYF. The DNA for the CDR3 is TGTGCCAGCATCTACAGCTCTGCTGGAAACACCATATATTTT.

The chain is built from TRBV5-4 and TRBJ2-1; maybe TRBD2 (6 bases). Trimming removed 4 bases at V and 5 bases at J, with 13 bases between. CDR3 size: 14 residues. In germline, CDR1 is SGHNT, CDR2 YYREEE (reference sequence). CDR3 amino acids: CASSTQTGDNEQFF. In nucleotides, the CDR3 is TGTGCCAGCAGCACTCAGACGGGGGACAATGAGCAGTTCTTC.

The chain couples TRBV19 to TRBJ1-5, with a possible D match to TRBD1 (5 bases). Trimming stripped 7 bases from V and 1 base from J, with 14 bases between. The length of the CDR3 is 15 residues. Per germline, CDR1 LNHDA and CDR2 SQIVND (reference sequence). This chain's CDR3 is CASTLPGRSNQPQHF. The CDR3 nucleotides are TGTGCCAGTACGCTCCCGGGACGAAGCAATCAGCCCCAGCATTTT.

The chain uses TRBV19 and TRBJ1-5, with D hard to call. In germline, CDR1 is LNHDA, CDR2 SQIVND (reference sequence). Between the trimmed V and J ends, which lost 0 bases and 7 bases, there was a span of 13 bases. The CDR3 is 15 amino acids. The chain's CDR3 is CASSIDPRGWQPQHF. The CDR3 region has the DNA TGTGCCAGTAGTATAGATCCCCGGGGATGGCAGCCCCAGCATTTT.

The chain combines TRBV27 with TRBJ2-2; 10 nucleotides line up with TRBD2. This CDR3 region has 19 residues. Trimming removed 8 bases from V and 4 bases from J; junction bases left unmatched: 19. Germline V CDR1 and CDR2: MNHEY, SMNVEV (reference sequence). In DNA form, the CDR3 reads TGTGCCAGCTCACAAAGTCGCCGGCGGGGACTAGCGATCACCGGGGAGCTGTTTTTT. It codes for CASSQSRRRGLAITGELFF.

This sequence joins TRBV5-4 and TRBJ2-5; D possibly uses TRBD1 or TRBD2 (5 bases each). This CDR3 is 14 amino acids long. V was trimmed by 6 bases and J by 1 base, leaving 13 bases between them. Germline CDR1 reads SGHNT; CDR2 reads YYREEE (reference sequence). The CDR3 DNA reads TGTGCCAGCACCAAGAGGGGAATCCAAGAGACCCAGTACTTC. Amino acid sequence: CASTKRGIQETQYF.